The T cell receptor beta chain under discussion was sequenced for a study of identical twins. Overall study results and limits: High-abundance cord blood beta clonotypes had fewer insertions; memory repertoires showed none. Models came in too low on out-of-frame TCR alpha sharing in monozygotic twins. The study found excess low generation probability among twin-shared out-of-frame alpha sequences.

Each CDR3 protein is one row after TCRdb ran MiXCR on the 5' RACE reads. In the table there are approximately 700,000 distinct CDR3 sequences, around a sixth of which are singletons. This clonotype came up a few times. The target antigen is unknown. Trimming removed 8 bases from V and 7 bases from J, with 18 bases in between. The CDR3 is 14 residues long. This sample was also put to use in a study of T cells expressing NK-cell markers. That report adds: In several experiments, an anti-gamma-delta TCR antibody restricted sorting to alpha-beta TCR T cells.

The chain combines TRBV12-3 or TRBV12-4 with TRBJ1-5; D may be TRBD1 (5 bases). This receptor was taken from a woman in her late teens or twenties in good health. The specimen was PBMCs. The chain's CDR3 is CASQIGGLVQPQHF. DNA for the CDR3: TGTGCCAGCCAAATCGGGGGTCTAGTACAGCCCCAGCATTTT.